The 27 T cell receptor beta chains reported below all come from one sample, sequenced in a study of T cells in Graves' hyperthyroidism and ophthalmopathy. Amplified TCR beta CDR3 regions derived from RNA transcripts. Initially, a first-round RT-PCR of the TCR CDR3 employed the HTBI primer set. Each CDR3 protein is one row after TCRdb ran MiXCR on the multiplex PCR reads. The table records hundreds of thousands of distinct CDR3 sequences, roughly 15% of them present only once. Sample: blood. The source is a woman under 30 with Graves' hyperthyroidism.

Comment on this clonotype: A much bigger clone sits one base away, suggesting this may be a read error. The V gene is TRBV7-9, the J gene TRBJ2-5; 8 nucleotides align to TRBD2. Germline V gene lookup returns CDR1 SEHNR and CDR2 FQNEAQ (reference sequence). The CDR3 contains 14 residues. Trimming took 5 bases from V and 2 from J; bases not matched to a gene: 4. CDR3 sequence reads: CASSRTSTQETQYF. The CDR3 nucleotides are TGTGCCAGCAGCCGGACTAGCACACAAGAGACCCAGTACTTC. Complete variable domain (other parts from reference TRBV7-9 and TRBJ2-5): DTGVSQNPRHKITKRGQNVTFRCDPISEHNRLYWYRQTLGQGPEFLTYFQNEAQLEKSRLLSDRFSAERPKGSFSTLEIQRTEQGDSAMYLCASSRTSTQETQYFGPGTRLLVL.

The sample holds a few counts of this clonotype. The chain recombines TRBV19 with TRBJ2-3, with D possibly called TRBD1 or TRBD2 (5 bases each). From germline, CDR1 is LNHDA and CDR2 SQIVND (reference sequence). Trimming stripped 5 bases from V and 7 bases from J, with 10 bases between. CDR3 size: 12 residues. CDR3 coding DNA: TGTGCCAGTAGTCACGGGACGAATACGCAGTATTTT. It yields the protein CASSHGTNTQYF.

Only a few counts were recorded for this clonotype. The chain couples TRBV19 to TRBJ2-6; D ambiguous. This CDR3 is built from 16 residues. Trimming took 3 bases from V and 1 from J, leaving 10 bases between them. Germline V gene lookup returns CDR1 LNHDA and CDR2 SQIVND (reference sequence). The CDR3 region has the DNA TGTGCCAGTAGTATCGGTTGGTTTTCTGGGGCCAACGTCCTGACTTTC. It yields the protein CASSIGWFSGANVLTF.

The rearrangement joins TRBV20-1 to TRBJ2-2; TRBD1 is a possible D gene (6 bases). Germline V gives CDR1 DFQATT, CDR2 SNEGSKA (reference sequence). The CDR3 consists of 12 residues. Trimming left V 2 bases short and J 6 bases short, with 7 bases between. CDR3 amino acids: CSARKGAGELFF. DNA for the CDR3: TGCAGTGCTAGAAAGGGGGCCGGGGAGCTGTTTTTT.

A note on this clonotype: This may come from a read error, since a much larger clone is one base off. The genes are TRBV24-1 and TRBJ2-3; TRBD2 matches at 8 bases. Per germline, CDR1 KGHDR and CDR2 SFDVKD. V lost 9 bases to trimming and J lost 0 bases; unmatched junction nucleotides: 4. The CDR3 spans 14 residues. In DNA form, the CDR3 reads TGTGCCACCGCTTCTAGCGGGAGCACAGATACGCAGTATTTT. Translated, it gives CATASSGSTDTQYF.

The chain recombines TRBV19 with TRBJ2-7; 12 bases agree with TRBD2. Germline V gene sequence: CDR1 LNHDA, CDR2 SQIVND (reference sequence). The CDR3 runs 15 residues. J lost 4 bases, V lost 4 bases, and 5 bases had no gene match. CDR3 region: CASSTPTSGRYEQYF. The CDR3 nucleotides are TGTGCCAGTAGTACCCCGACTAGCGGGAGATACGAGCAGTACTTC.

This clonotype was picked up a small number of times. The V gene is TRBV7-8, the J gene TRBJ2-1; TRBD2 is a possible D gene (5 bases). Trimming stripped 5 bases from V and 7 bases from J, with 15 bases between. This CDR3 is 14 amino acids long. Germline CDR1 is SGHVS and CDR2 is FQNEAQ. In DNA, the CDR3 is TGTGCCAGCAGCCCCACGAGGAGGTCTAATGAGCAGTTCTTC. This translates into CASSPTRRSNEQFF.

This clonotype was counted between two and nine times. The genes are TRBV4-1 and TRBJ2-3; TRBD2 matches at 7 bases. Germline V gene data show CDR1 as MGHRA and CDR2 as YSYEKL. The CDR3 length is 16 residues. V gave up 6 bases and J gave up 0 bases; unmatched junction bases: 9. The CDR3 region has the DNA TGCGCCAGCAGAGCTGGGAGGGGATCCAGCACAGATACGCAGTATTTT. It is translated as CASRAGRGSSTDTQYF.

This clonotype was counted at least ten times. J is TRBJ1-1 and V is TRBV11-3, with D perhaps matching TRBD1 (6 bases). V dropped 3 bases and J dropped 8 bases, with 13 bases sitting between them. The CDR3 extends over 13 amino acids. CDR1 SGHNT and CDR2 YENEEA come from the germline V gene. This chain's CDR3 is CASSFLTGKEAFF. For the CDR3, the DNA is TGTGCCAGCAGCTTTCTCACAGGGAAGGAAGCTTTCTTT.

This clonotype was observed a handful of times. The V call is TRBV11-2, the J call TRBJ2-7; D may be TRBD1 or TRBD2 (5 bases each). Between the trimmed V and J ends, which lost 0 bases and 1 base, there was a span of 16 bases. This CDR3 has 17 residues. Germline CDR1 reads SGHAT; CDR2 reads FQNNGV. This CDR3 is CASSLDERGWRSYEQYF. The DNA of the CDR3 is TGTGCCAGCAGCTTAGATGAGAGGGGATGGAGGTCCTACGAGCAGTACTTC.

In its sample, this clonotype was seen many times. The V gene is TRBV2, the J gene TRBJ2-1, with D unclear. The CDR3 length is 15 residues. V lost 5 bases, J lost 1 base, and 12 bases lay in between. CDR1 is SNHLY, CDR2 FYNNEI, per germline. The CDR3 DNA sequence: TGTGCCAGCAGTCAAGGGCGTCATTCCTACAATGAGCAGTTCTTC. It translates to CASSQGRHSYNEQFF.

In this sample, this clonotype turned up a few times. The chain combines TRBV29-1 with TRBJ2-3; 13 bases agree with TRBD2. The CDR3 is 15 residues long. The germline gives CDR1 SQVTM, CDR2 ANQGSEA. J lost 1 base, V lost 7 bases, and 5 bases had no gene match. CDR3 in DNA: TGCAGCGGAGGACTAGCGGGGGTGCGCACAGATACGCAGTATTTT. Translated, it gives CSGGLAGVRTDTQYF.

This clonotype was observed at least ten times. V and J are TRBV7-2 and TRBJ2-2; tentatively, D is TRBD1 or TRBD2 (5 bases each). The CDR3 consists of 15 residues. V was shortened by 1 base and J by 4 bases, with 10 bases between the two germline ends. CDR1 and CDR2 from the germline V gene are SGHTA and FQGNSA. The DNA for the CDR3 is TGTGCCAGCAGCTTAGTGGCAGGGAGCACCGGGGAGCTGTTTTTT. This codes for CASSLVAGSTGELFF.

V and J are TRBV19 and TRBJ2-3; the D is unclear. With the DNA end fitting TRBJ1-5 better, the J assignment may be wrong. Germline-derived CDR1 and CDR2 are LNHDA and SQIVND (reference sequence). This CDR3 has 15 amino acids. The CDR3 DNA reads as TGTGCCAGTAGTAGACTAGCGGGAGTCACAGATACGCAGCATTTT. This codes for CASSRLAGVTDTQHF.

This sequence joins TRBV24-1 and TRBJ2-2, with TRBD1 identical over 8 bases. Germline CDR1 is KGHDR and CDR2 is SFDVKD. The V gene end was trimmed by 1 base and the J gene end by 2 bases; junction bases not matched to a gene: 2. This CDR3 is 16 amino acids long. The CDR3 loop is CATSDFGQGNTGELFF. The CDR3 coding sequence is TGTGCCACCAGTGATTTCGGACAGGGAAACACCGGGGAGCTGTTTTTT.

This clonotype was counted many times. The V gene is TRBV10-3, the J gene TRBJ1-1; maybe TRBD1 (6 bases). CDR1 and CDR2 from the germline V gene are ENHRY and SYGVKD. Trimming stripped 6 bases from V and 1 base from J, with 12 bases between. This CDR3 region has 14 residues. CDR3 region: CAIRADSQNTEAFF. In DNA form, the CDR3 reads TGTGCCATCAGGGCGGACAGCCAGAACACTGAAGCTTTCTTT.

This clonotype was observed at least ten times. This chain links TRBV3-1 with TRBJ2-2, with D perhaps assigned TRBD1 or TRBD2 (5 bases each). Germline lookup yields CDR1 LGHDT and CDR2 YNNKEL (reference sequence). The CDR3 is 20 amino acids. Trimming left V 1 base short and J 4 bases short, with 25 bases between. In nucleotides, the CDR3 is TGTGCCAGCAGCCAAGTCTTAGGCACCGGAGGCACAGGTGCCACCGGGGAGCTGTTTTTT. Translation: CASSQVLGTGGTGATGELFF.

The chain couples TRBV5-5 to TRBJ1-2, with D unclear. Germline V CDR1 and CDR2: SGHKS, YYEKEE (reference sequence). Trimming left V 4 bases short and J 2 bases short, with 12 bases between. The CDR3 has 14 residues. DNA of the CDR3: TGTGCCAGCAGCCCCGACGGTAGGAACTATGGCTACACCTTC. This sequence encodes CASSPDGRNYGYTF.

This clonotype has at least ten counts. The chain links TRBV4-1 to TRBJ2-3; TRBD2 agrees at 15 bases. Trimming took 5 bases from V and 4 from J; bases not matched to a gene: 4. This CDR3 comprises 16 residues. Germline CDR1 MGHRA, CDR2 YSYEKL. The CDR3 region has the DNA TGCGCCAGCAGCAAGGGACTAGCGGGAGGATCAGATACGCAGTATTTT. Residues: CASSKGLAGGSDTQYF.

This clonotype has more than one count but fewer than ten. The chain couples TRBV3-1 to TRBJ1-5, with TRBD1 identical over 9 bases. This CDR3 has 17 amino acids. V shed 1 base and J 10 bases; nucleotides not matched to a gene: 14. Germline-derived CDR1 and CDR2 are LGHDT and YNNKEL (reference sequence). CDR3 sequence: CASSQGGRWTGADPQHF. The CDR3 nucleotides read TGTGCCAGCAGCCAAGGAGGGAGGTGGACAGGGGCCGATCCCCAGCATTTT.

This clonotype showed up many times. The rearrangement links TRBV20-1 to TRBJ2-1, with TRBD2 as a possible D gene (5 bases). V was cut by 3 bases and J by 8 bases, with 8 bases left in between. The CDR3 covers 11 residues. Germline V gives CDR1 DFQATT, CDR2 SNEGSKA (reference sequence). CDR3 sequence: CSASRRDEQFF. CDR3 nucleotides: TGCAGTGCTAGTAGGCGGGATGAGCAGTTCTTC.

This clonotype was seen more than once but under ten times. At one end the junction does not follow the germline gene, possibly because of a read error. The chain links TRBV7-2 to TRBJ2-3; D is ambiguous. This CDR3 has 14 amino acids. Per germline, CDR1 SGHTA and CDR2 FQGNSA. CDR3 amino acids: CASSLGLSKDTQYF. CDR3 bases: TGTGCCAGCAGCTTAGGCCTTAGCAAAGATACGCAGTATTTT.

The chain joins TRBV6-1 to TRBJ2-7; D gene ambiguous. This CDR3 is 12 amino acids long. V dropped 8 bases and J dropped 2 bases, with 10 bases sitting between them. CDR1 and CDR2 from the germline V gene are MNHNS and SASEGT. The CDR3 region is CASLDRTYEQYF. The CDR3 DNA sequence: TGTGCCAGCCTAGACCGTACCTACGAGCAGTACTTC.

The genes are TRBV4-3 and TRBJ1-1; the D is unclear. The CDR3 spans 16 residues. Germline loops: CDR1 LGHNA, CDR2 YSLEER. With 0 bases removed from V and 1 base from J, the gap between germline ends came to 12 bases. CDR3 sequence: CASSQDRRVRNTEAFF. As DNA, the CDR3 is TGCGCCAGCAGCCAAGATCGACGGGTGAGGAACACTGAAGCTTTCTTT.

This clonotype was recorded a few times. The chain employs TRBV9 and TRBJ2-7, with 7 nucleotides matching TRBD2. V shed 1 base and J 2 bases; nucleotides not matched to a gene: 3. Germline V CDR1 and CDR2: SGDLS, YYNGEE. The CDR3 extends over 14 amino acids. CDR3 DNA sequence: TGTGCCAGCAGCGTAAGCGGGGTAGCCTACGAGCAGTACTTC. It encodes CASSVSGVAYEQYF.

This clonotype was counted many times. The V and J genes are TRBV7-9 and TRBJ2-7, with D possibly being TRBD2 (6 bases). Germline CDR1 reads SEHNR; CDR2 reads FQNEAQ (reference sequence). Trimming shortened V by 5 bases and J by 5 bases, and 19 bases separated the two germline ends. This CDR3 is built from 15 residues. CDR3 loop: CASSLSWTNFHEQYF. CDR3 in DNA: TGTGCCAGCAGCCTAAGCTGGACTAACTTCCACGAGCAGTACTTC.

The chain employs TRBV29-1 and TRBJ1-3, with D possibly being TRBD1 (5 bases). V was clipped by 6 bases and J by 4 bases, with 13 bases between them. From germline, CDR1 is SQVTM and CDR2 ANQGSEA. The CDR3 contains 13 residues. CDR3 DNA sequence: TGCAGCGTAATGACAGTTTTAGGAAACACCATATATTTT. Protein: CSVMTVLGNTIYF.